This T cell receptor (beta chain) was captured in a study of T cell repertoires in ileal Crohn's disease (dated by TCRdb to the late 2010s). Regarding the study in general: At the time of surgery, 35% of patients were active smokers, and the median duration of disease was around eight years. All patients had surgery for a complication: stricturing disease in 61% and penetrating disease in roughly 40%. Roughly half of the patients were given postoperative therapy, with about a dozen receiving thiopurines and under 20 receiving anti-TNF agents. Biopsies taken from the inflamed portion of the ileum in the surgical resection specimen were designated as M0 samples. Around 500 nanograms of biopsy DNA per sample were submitted for commercial TCRB immunosequencing. A prospective multicentre cohort supplied the 50 or so Crohn's disease patients whose TCR repertoires were analysed. Running in parallel with the study was a multicentre cohort set up to find predictors of early endoscopic recurrence following ileocolonic resection. Endoscopic postoperative recurrence was defined by a Rutgeerts score above i0. A total of around 150 mucosal samples from some 50 patients were sequenced, collected from several sites on the surgical specimen as well as at postoperative endoscopy.

Libraries were made using the immunoSEQ multiplex PCR assay. CDR3 regions were amplified from genomic DNA by Adaptive Biotechnology using a two-step, amplification bias-controlled multiplex PCR. The first PCR used primers for every V and J gene segment; the second PCR added barcodes and Illumina adapters. CDR3 libraries were sequenced using an Illumina instrument. The paper's data handling went like this. The analysis drew on both the pipelines supplied by the vendor and custom analysis of the raw data in R/Bioconductor running R version 3.3.0. Clonality, ranging from 0 to 1, was calculated as the inverse of the normalised Shannon entropy of all productive clones. High-frequency clones were defined as the repertoire share of the top 100 clones, retaining only clones passing a 95% confidence test. The Simpson index measured repertoire diversity, and the Morisita-Horn index measured overlap between samples. This is the immuneACCESS table as TCRdb keeps it, with only in-frame sequences that have V and J called. A part of the clones is gone; compared with another copy, unresolved V genes explain less than half, and the rest is unexplained. The V and J calls and clone size were taken over from that table, and D and trimming were inferred from the DNA. For this sample the table gives some 2,900 clones, of which roughly 83% were detected only once. 5.5% to 7.5% of the sample rests with the top ten.

Points the paper makes about the study in general: Compared with non-smokers, patients who were active smokers at surgery showed a significantly higher proportion of clonal expansions (approximately 26% vs 20%, p=0.02). Higher percentages of high-frequency clones at the time of surgery were linked to endoscopic recurrence, and every patient with clonality above 26.8% (18/57) had recurrence. Compared with CD4 T cells, sorted CD8 T cells held more high-frequency clones, which suggests that the mucosal expansions were mostly CD8. Only a subgroup of patients, of unstated size, had mucosal CD4 and CD8 T cells sorted and sequenced.

The germline V gene yields SNHLY for CDR1 and FYNNEI for CDR2. The CDR3, cysteine through phenylalanine, is 14 amino acids long. Only the CDR3 DNA stays, 42 bases, in frame from base 1. The V end loses 1 base and the J end loses 1 base, and a stretch of 7 bases separates them. This sample's time point label indicates: inflamed ileum from the surgical specimen. Adults with ileal or ileocolonic Crohn's disease for whom ileocolonic resection was indicated were considered eligible. Whole ileal mucosal biopsies were kept frozen at -80 degrees C prior to DNA extraction. Genomic DNA was extracted from frozen whole biopsies with a TRizol-based method and quantified on a NanoDrop 2000 spectrophotometer. In the case of this clone: Its antigen is not yet known. Base qualities are not provided; no much larger clone lies one nucleotide away.

The sequence links TRBV2 to TRBJ1-1; no D gene can be assigned with confidence. This receptor was identified in an adult with Crohn's disease. The material sequenced was ileal tissue. The base sequence is TGTGCCAGCAGTGAAGGTGACCCGAACACTGAAGCTTTCTTT. Its protein is CASSEGDPNTEAFF.